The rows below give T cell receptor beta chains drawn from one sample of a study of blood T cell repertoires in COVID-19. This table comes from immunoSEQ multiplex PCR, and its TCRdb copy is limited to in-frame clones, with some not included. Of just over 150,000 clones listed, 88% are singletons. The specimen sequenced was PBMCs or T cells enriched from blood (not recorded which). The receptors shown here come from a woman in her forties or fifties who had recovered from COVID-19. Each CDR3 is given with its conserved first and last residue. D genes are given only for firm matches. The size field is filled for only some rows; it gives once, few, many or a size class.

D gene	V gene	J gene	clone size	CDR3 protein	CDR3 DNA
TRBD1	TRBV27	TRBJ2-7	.	CASSRNRGSYEQYF	TGTGCCAGCAGTCGTAACAGGGGCTCCTACGAGCAGTACTTC
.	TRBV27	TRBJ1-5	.	CASSRRGGQPQHF	TGTGCCAGCTCGAGGCGGGGTGGACAGCCCCAGCATTTT
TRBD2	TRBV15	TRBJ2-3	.	CATSSKRSAGGPRDTQYF	TGTGCCACCAGCAGCAAACGTTCGGCGGGGGGGCCTAGAGATACGCAGTATTTT
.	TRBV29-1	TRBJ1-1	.	CSVDPRDTEAFF	TGCAGCGTGGACCCCAGGGACACTGAAGCTTTCTTT
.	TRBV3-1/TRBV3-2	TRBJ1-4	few	CASSQAGTQKLFF	TGTGCCAGCAGCCAAGCCGGGACACAAAAACTGTTTTTT
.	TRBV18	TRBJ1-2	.	CASSPRFGAYPIDGYTF	TGTGCCAGCTCACCACGTTTCGGAGCATACCCTATCGATGGCTACACCTTC
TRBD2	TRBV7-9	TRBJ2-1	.	CASSSGLDLDNEQFF	TGTGCCAGCAGCTCCGGACTAGATCTAGACAATGAGCAGTTCTTC
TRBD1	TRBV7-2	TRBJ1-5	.	CASSWSRDRVNQPQHF	TGTGCCAGCAGCTGGTCCCGGGACAGGGTAAATCAGCCCCAGCATTTT
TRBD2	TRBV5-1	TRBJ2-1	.	CASSPPGGVNNEQFF	TGCGCCAGCAGCCCGCCGGGGGGGGTTAACAATGAGCAGTTCTTC
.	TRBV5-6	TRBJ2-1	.	CASSRISGGHNEQFF	TGTGCCAGCAGCCGGATATCGGGGGGCCACAATGAGCAGTTCTTC
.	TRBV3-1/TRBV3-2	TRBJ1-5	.	CASSQDSLPNQPQHF	TGTGCCAGCAGCCAAGATTCCCTTCCCAATCAGCCCCAGCATTTT
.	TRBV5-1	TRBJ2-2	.	CASSLRPGDSGELFF	TGCGCCAGCAGCTTGCGCCCAGGGGATTCCGGGGAGCTGTTTTTT
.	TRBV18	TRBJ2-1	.	CASSPSGVFSYNEQFF	TGTGCCAGCTCACCTTCGGGGGTCTTCTCCTACAATGAGCAGTTCTTC
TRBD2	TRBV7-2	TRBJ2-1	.	CASSLDPGGLEQFF	TGTGCCAGCAGCTTAGATCCGGGGGGGCTGGAGCAGTTCTTC
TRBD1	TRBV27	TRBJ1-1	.	CASSLRDRSVAFF	TGTGCCAGCAGTTTAAGGGACAGGAGCGTAGCTTTCTTT
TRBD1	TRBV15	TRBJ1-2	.	CATSRDRVNYGYTF	TGTGCCACCAGCAGGGACAGGGTAAACTATGGCTACACCTTC
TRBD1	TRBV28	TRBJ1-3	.	CASSPPGTVSGNTIYF	TGTGCCAGCAGCCCGCCCGGGACAGTCTCTGGAAACACCATATATTTT
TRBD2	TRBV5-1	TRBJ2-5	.	CASSLGRGGRETQYF	TGCGCCAGCAGCTTGGGGCGGGGGGGCCGTGAGACCCAGTACTTC
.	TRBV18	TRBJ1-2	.	CASSQGSAGYTF	TGTGCCAGCTCACAGGGGTCTGCTGGCTACACCTTC
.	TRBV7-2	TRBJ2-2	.	CASSPGSRGTGELFF	TGTGCCAGCAGCCCCGGGTCCAGGGGTACCGGGGAGCTGTTTTTT
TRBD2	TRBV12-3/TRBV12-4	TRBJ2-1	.	CASSFGGVRFF	TGTGCCAGCAGTTTCGGGGGGGTCAGGTTCTTC
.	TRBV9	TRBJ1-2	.	CASSVDSYGYTF	TGTGCCAGCAGCGTAGACAGCTATGGCTACACCTTC
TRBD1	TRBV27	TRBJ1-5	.	CASSLIQGDQPQHF	TGTGCCAGCAGTTTAATACAGGGGGACCAGCCCCAGCATTTT